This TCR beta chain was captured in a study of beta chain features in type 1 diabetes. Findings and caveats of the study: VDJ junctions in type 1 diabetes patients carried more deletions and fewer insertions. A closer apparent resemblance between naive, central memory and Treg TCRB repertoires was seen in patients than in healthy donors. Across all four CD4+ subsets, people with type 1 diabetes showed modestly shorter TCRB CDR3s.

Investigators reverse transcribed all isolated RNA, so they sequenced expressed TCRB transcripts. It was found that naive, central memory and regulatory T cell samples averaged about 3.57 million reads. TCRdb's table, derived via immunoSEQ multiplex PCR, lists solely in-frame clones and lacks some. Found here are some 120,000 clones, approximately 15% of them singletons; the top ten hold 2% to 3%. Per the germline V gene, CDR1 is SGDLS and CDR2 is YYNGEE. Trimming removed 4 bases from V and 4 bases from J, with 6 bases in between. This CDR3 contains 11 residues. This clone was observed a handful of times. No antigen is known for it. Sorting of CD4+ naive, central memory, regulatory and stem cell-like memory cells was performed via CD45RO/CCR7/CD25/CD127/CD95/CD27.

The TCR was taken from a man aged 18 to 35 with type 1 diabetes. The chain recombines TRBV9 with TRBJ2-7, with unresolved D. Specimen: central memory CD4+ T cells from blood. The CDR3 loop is CASSHGYEQYF. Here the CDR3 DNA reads TGTGCCAGCAGCCACGGGTACGAGCAGTACTTC.